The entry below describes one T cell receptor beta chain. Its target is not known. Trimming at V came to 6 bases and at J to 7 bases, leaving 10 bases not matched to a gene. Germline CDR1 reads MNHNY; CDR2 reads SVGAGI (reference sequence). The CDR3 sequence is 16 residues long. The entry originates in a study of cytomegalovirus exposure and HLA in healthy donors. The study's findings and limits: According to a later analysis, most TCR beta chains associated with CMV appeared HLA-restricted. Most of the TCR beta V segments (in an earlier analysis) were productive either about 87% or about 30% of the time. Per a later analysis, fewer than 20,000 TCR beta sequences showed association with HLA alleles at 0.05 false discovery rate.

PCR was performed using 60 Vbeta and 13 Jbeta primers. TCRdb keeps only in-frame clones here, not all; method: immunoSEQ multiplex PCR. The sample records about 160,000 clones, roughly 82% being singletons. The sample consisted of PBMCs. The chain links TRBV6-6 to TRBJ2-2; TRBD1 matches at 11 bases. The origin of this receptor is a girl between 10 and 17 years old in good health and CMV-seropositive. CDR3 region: CASRPGTGGFGGELFF. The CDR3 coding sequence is TGTGCCAGCAGACCAGGGACAGGGGGATTCGGCGGGGAGCTGTTTTTT.